This TCR beta chain was sequenced for a study of tumor-infiltrating lymphocytes in primary liver carcinoma (dated by TCRdb to the late 2010s). For the wider study: Between late 2015 and March 2016, roughly five patients in China with histopathologically diagnosed primary liver carcinoma had surgical resection. Hepatocellular carcinoma (four) or combined HCC and intrahepatic cholangiocarcinoma (one) was present in the five patients, who were three men and two women aged 30 to 69 years. The tumors of the five patients were staged as T1-T3 N0M0, with maximum diameters ranging from 4.2 to 10 cm. Samples yielded roughly 3.5 to 8 million productive TCRbeta reads; read depth did not differ significantly between tissue types. Across five regions of each liver tumor, along with adjacent normal tissue and blood, the study brought together TCRbeta repertoire sequencing, expression microarrays and whole-exome sequencing. A total of 35 or so specimens from 5 patients underwent TCRbeta repertoire sequencing, comprising around 25 tumor regions, 5 adjacent noncancerous liver tissues and 5 peripheral blood samples. Reproducibility between technical replicate repertoires was high, with correlation coefficients above 0.95 and mean shared-clone rates approximately 0.9. Findings and caveats that apply to the study as a whole: Pairs of tumor regions showed greater repertoire overlap (mean about 36%) than tumor-adjacent pairs (about 17%) or tumor-blood pairs (roughly 15%), which is consistent with antigen-driven expansion. With just a handful of patients in the study, the authors point out that the findings should be validated in a larger study. A significantly larger repertoire fraction was made up by the top 250 clones in tumors than in blood (p = 0.039). Only the TCR beta chain was sequenced, so true repertoire diversity is likely underestimated because unpaired alpha chains were not captured. Because the samples were bulk and unsorted, CD4+ and CD8+ T cell repertoires could not be compared.

Blood RNA was extracted from unsorted whole blood with TRIzol reagent; germline DNA came from the DNeasy Blood & Tissue kit. At the time of sampling, the patients were treatment-naive and had chronic HBV infection. Approximately 4 milliliters of peripheral blood were collected into K2EDTA tubes before surgery. The CDR3 numbers 15 residues from cysteine through phenylalanine. Solely the CDR3 DNA is kept, with 45 bases framed from the first base. Trimming costs V 3 bases and J 4 bases, and their ends lie 12 bases apart. CDR1 and CDR2 (LNHNV, YYDKDF) derive from the germline V gene (reference sequence). To note about this clonotype: Its antigen is currently not known. Base qualities are not at hand, and no much larger clone is one base apart.

Starting from approximately 0.5 ug total RNA, TCRbeta-specific cDNA was produced by reverse transcription with a constant-region primer and ProtoScript II reverse transcriptase. The TCRbeta libraries were prepared through three rounds of nested multiplex PCR following a slightly modified ARM-PCR procedure. Multiplex TRBV1-TRBV30 forward primers and a Cbeta reverse primer were used in the first two PCR rounds, each of which was run for around 10 cycles. Sample barcodes and Illumina adapters were added in a final 25-cycle PCR with Deep VentR polymerase. Amplicons of 200-500 bp were gel-purified with a QIAquick gel extraction kit before sequencing. An Illumina HiSeq 2500 was used to sequence the TCRbeta amplicons, generating 250-bp paired-end reads. The original pipeline was this. Quality trimming of reads was performed with Trimmomatic v0.33, and paired reads were merged with FLASH v1.2.11 so that full CDR3 sequences could be recovered. V, D and J germline segments were assigned to the rearranged TCRbeta sequences by MiGEC v1.2.1b. Clonotype statistics and Shannon-Wiener diversity indices were computed with VDJtools v1.0.0. Except for diversity analysis, only the 250 most abundant clonotypes of each sample were used in subsequent analyses to reduce sampling bias. TCRdb trimmed the raw reads at Q25, called clones with MiXCR and kept productive beta chains. Records with the same CDR3 protein are collapsed into one entry carrying the most frequent genes and DNA. The V and J calls were determined by TCRdb, not by the authors. The sample data list about 310,000 distinct CDR3 sequences, and almost 60% of these were observed just once. The ten biggest clones cover about a sixth of the sample.

This TCR was sampled from a woman aged 25 to 45 with primary liver carcinoma and hepatitis B virus infection. The specimen was peripheral blood. The receptor chain draws on TRBV15 and TRBJ2-2, with the D gene not confidently named. This receptor has the CDR3 CATSRKVVGTGELFF. The DNA reads TGTGCCACCAGCAGGAAGGTAGTCGGCACCGGGGAGCTGTTTTTT.